This TCR beta chain was recorded in a study of Graves' ophthalmopathy and Graves' hyperthyroidism (dated by TCRdb to the late 2010s). Broadly, across the study: Peripheral blood was collected before any treatment was given, at the time of initial diagnosis. The study used signatures of the TCR beta repertoire to tell Graves' ophthalmopathy apart from Graves' hyperthyroidism and to predict which patients would progress to ophthalmopathy. In total, 135 blood samples were TCR-sequenced: fewer than 50 ophthalmopathy, approximately 75 hyperthyroidism and some 17 hyperthyroidism-to-ophthalmopathy patients. To explore V-J signatures that separate ophthalmopathy from hyperthyroidism, a discovery set of about a hundred patients was enrolled, consisting of 40 to 45 with ophthalmopathy and roughly 57 with stable hyperthyroidism. For independent validation, a separate cohort was made up of some 18 hyperthyroidism patients plus 17 patients who later progressed from hyperthyroidism to ophthalmopathy. T-cell repertoires of thyroid tissue and blood were compared in several hyperthyroidism patients. Following sample collection, hyperthyroidism patients were given methimazole at a starting dose of 30 mg daily, and ophthalmopathy patients were given high-dose intravenous methylprednisolone. The 100 or so discovery patients were randomly split 7:3 into training and test sets.

For this chain, trimming is 1 base at the V end and 2 bases at the J end, and the number of junction bases without a gene match is 13. There are 18 amino acids in the CDR3, from cysteine to phenylalanine inclusive. Just CDR3 DNA is preserved here, 54 bases in frame from base 1. CDR1 is given as MGHRA and CDR2 as YSYEKL, both from the germline V gene. TCR beta CDR3 regions were amplified from RNA transcripts for repertoire sequencing. HTBI primers and the Qiagen OneStep RT-PCR kit were used in a first-round RT-PCR, which was followed by a second-round multiplex PCR, size selection and purification. The libraries underwent paired-end sequencing with 100 bp reads on an Illumina HiSeq2000. In the paper's pipeline: SOAPnuke was used to process the reads, throwing out any read that had adapters, had uncalled bases, had a mean Phred below 15, or lacked an exact constant-primer or identifier match. High-quality paired reads were merged with COPE v1.2.5. Unique nucleotide sequences were defined as clonotypes and aligned to IMGT TRB V, D and J references using MiTCR v1.1. Only V-J combinations with frequency above 0.0001 were analysed, covering approximately 99% of repertoires. For each V-J combination, a TCR clonal expansion and chaos score was defined as F50 clonal expansion divided by the chaos observed in the TCRdist matrix. Features were reduced by Welch's t-statistics and random forest to over 10 V-J combinations, which fed a naive Bayes classifier. The similarity between thyroid and blood repertoires was quantified using the Morisita-Horn index. TCRdb trimmed the raw reads at Q25, called clones with MiXCR and kept productive beta chains. Each entry is one CDR3 protein sequence, shown with its most common DNA and genes. TCRdb's processing, not the study's, gives the V and J calls here. In all, the sample holds fewer than 650,000 distinct CDR3 sequences, and 22% of those were seen once. The ten largest clones take up around 7% of the sample.

Hyperthyroidism was considered stable if no progression to ophthalmopathy occurred within 18 months of follow-up. The hyperthyroidism patients were 18 to 65 years old and newly diagnosed, with a disease duration of less than 2 months. Anyone with other autoimmune diseases, uncontrolled infections, pregnancy or lactation was excluded from the study. Diagnosis relied on clinical symptoms, serum thyroxine, TRAb, thyroid ultrasound and orbital computed tomography. PBMCs were isolated from around 10 ml of fresh peripheral blood by Ficoll-Paque density gradient centrifugation. Total RNA was extracted using Trizol reagent, and RNA quality was checked on an Agilent 2100 Bioanalyzer. As to this clonotype: Its antigen is currently not known. Nothing much larger sits one base from this clone, and base qualities are not available.

What the research found in general, with its limitations: Most of the expanded thyroid clonotypes with a frequency above 0.001 were also detected in blood, and it was suggested that the thyroid immune response may be reflected by blood repertoires. In cross-validation, the 13-signature model distinguished ophthalmopathy from stable hyperthyroidism with around 86% sensitivity and 81.08% specificity, while in the test set the corresponding values were about 79% and 69%. Sample size was not predetermined statistically, and investigators were not blinded to group allocation. In validation, the model predicted ophthalmopathy progression with about 70% sensitivity and about 77% specificity; eleven to twelve predicted patients were CT-confirmed with GO in a median of approximately six months.

Sequenced sample: peripheral blood. Recombination joined TRBV4-1 with TRBJ1-2, and 7 junctional nucleotides match TRBD1. The TCR was taken from a woman aged 18-29 years with stable Graves' hyperthyroidism. Some clones in this sample may be carry-over from other donors' samples. Donor details come from another sample of the same person, matched by shared clones. The DNA is TGCGCCAGCAGCCAAGCCGCGCAGGGGGTAGAGTGGAACTATGGCTACACCTTC. The translation is CASSQAAQGVEWNYGYTF.